These 20 T cell receptor beta chains came from one sample sequenced in a study of siplizumab effects on memory and regulatory T cells. The assay was immunoSEQ multiplex PCR, and TCRdb's table has in-frame clones only and misses some. The data show approximately 97,000 clones, about 90% seen once. Sequenced: CD4+ T cells sorted from blood. These receptors were collected from a human donor in good health.

The CDR3 sequence is CAWSPRTEQPQHF. CDR3 coding DNA: TGTGCCTGGAGTCCAAGGACAGAGCAGCCCCAGCATTTT. The gene calls are TRBV30 and TRBJ1-5, with a tentative D call TRBD1 (6 bases). There are 13 residues in the CDR3. Trimming took off 2 bases at V and 7 bases at J, with 12 bases between the two ends. Germline CDR1 is GTSNPN and CDR2 is SVGIG (reference sequence). Full variable domain (missing parts from reference TRBV30 and TRBJ1-5): SQTIHQWPATLVQPVGSPLSLECTVEGTSNPNLYWYRQAAGRGLQLLFYSVGIGQISSEVPQNLSASRPQDRQFILSSKKLLLSDSGFYLCAWSPRTEQPQHFGDGTRLSIL.

J is TRBJ1-1 and V is TRBV14; 7 bases are a match to TRBD1. Losses at the gene ends were 4 bases for V and 4 bases for J; bases not matched to a gene: 9. CDR3 length: 15 amino acids. In germline, CDR1 is SGHDN, CDR2 FVKESK. DNA for the CDR3: TGTGCCAGCAGCCGTATAACAGGGGTTGGCACTGAAGCTTTCTTT. This encodes CASSRITGVGTEAFF.

The chain combines TRBV7-2 with TRBJ2-1, with D possibly matching TRBD2 (6 bases). CDR1 and CDR2 from the germline V gene are SGHTA and FQGNSA. Trimming pared 1 base from V and 12 bases from J, leaving 13 bases between. The CDR3 totals 13 residues. The CDR3 reads CASSLVGLPGQFF. DNA for the CDR3: TGTGCCAGCAGCTTAGTGGGACTCCCAGGGCAGTTCTTC.

The CDR3 protein is CASSLVVGAGEYEQYF. CDR3 coding DNA: TGTGCCAGCAGCCTGGTAGTCGGAGCGGGGGAATACGAGCAGTACTTC. The chain links TRBV7-2 to TRBJ2-7, with 8 positions matching TRBD2. V was clipped by 5 bases and J by 4 bases; unmatched bases: 13. Germline CDR1 is SGHTA and CDR2 is FQGNSA. The CDR3 is 16 amino acids.

Details on this clone: One end of the junction fails to match germline, which may point to a read error. The J gene is TRBJ2-1, the V gene TRBV2; D possibly uses TRBD1 or TRBD2 (5 bases each). The CDR3 extends over 11 amino acids. CDR1 and CDR2 from the germline V gene are SNHLY and FYNNEI. CDR3 bases: TGTGCCAGCACTATCCAGGGACCTGTAGTCTTC. Protein sequence: CASTIQGPVVF.

The chain employs TRBV19 and TRBJ1-2, with 8 positions matching TRBD1. Germline values: CDR1 LNHDA, CDR2 SQIVND (reference sequence). This CDR3 has 15 residues. Unmatched junction bases numbered 8, after V lost 4 bases and J lost 4 bases. Written as DNA, the CDR3 is TGTGCCAGTAGTACCTCCGGACAGGGATCCTATGGCTACACCTTC. Protein: CASSTSGQGSYGYTF.

The V gene is TRBV15, the J gene TRBJ2-1; D gene uncertain. CDR3 length equals 11 residues. Per germline, CDR1 LNHNV and CDR2 YYDKDF (reference sequence). The V and J ends lost 7 bases and 5 bases respectively, with 6 bases between them. CDR3 sequence: CATMGHNEQFF. CDR3 in DNA: TGTGCCACCATGGGTCACAATGAGCAGTTCTTC.

V is TRBV6-5 and J is TRBJ2-5; 10 bases are shared with TRBD2. The CDR3 spans 15 residues. From germline, CDR1 is MNHEY and CDR2 SVGAGI. V was clipped by 6 bases and J by 4 bases; unmatched bases: 8. This CDR3 reads CASRGLAGVSETQYF. DNA of the CDR3: TGTGCCAGCAGGGGGCTAGCGGGAGTATCAGAGACCCAGTACTTC.

The chain uses TRBV10-1 and TRBJ2-1, with TRBD1 identical over 11 bases. The CDR3 contains 13 residues. CDR1 is WNHNN, CDR2 SYGVQD, per germline (reference sequence). Germline trimming cut 8 bases from V and 8 bases from J; bases unmatched to any gene: 5. CDR3 region: CASGGQGADEQFF. The CDR3 DNA reads as TGCGCCAGCGGCGGACAGGGGGCGGATGAGCAGTTCTTC.

The CDR3 spells CASSAGQENEKLFF. The CDR3 nucleotides are TGTGCCAGCAGTGCGGGACAGGAGAATGAAAAACTGTTTTTT. V gene TRBV2 combines with J gene TRBJ1-4; TRBD1 matches 8 bases. This CDR3 is built from 14 residues. Germline CDR1 and CDR2: SNHLY and FYNNEI. Trimming removed 4 bases from V and 5 bases from J; junction bases left unmatched: 3.

This sequence joins TRBV7-9 and TRBJ2-1, with TRBD2 identical over 9 bases. This CDR3 spans 16 amino acids. Per germline, CDR1 SEHNR and CDR2 FQNEAQ (reference sequence). V lost 1 base to trimming and J lost 6 bases; unmatched junction nucleotides: 7. CDR3 in amino acids: CASSLVGREGRNEQFF. In DNA, the CDR3 is TGTGCCAGCAGCTTAGTTGGGCGGGAGGGCCGCAATGAGCAGTTCTTC. The entire variable domain, with the rest obtained from reference TRBV7-9 and TRBJ2-1, is as follows: DTGVSQNPRHKITKRGQNVTFRCDPISEHNRLYWYRQTLGQGPEFLTYFQNEAQLEKSRLLSDRFSAERPKGSFSTLEIQRTEQGDSAMYLCASSLVGREGRNEQFFGPGTRLTVL.

The J gene is TRBJ2-2, the V gene TRBV5-1; D may be TRBD1 or TRBD2 (5 bases each). The CDR3 is 14 residues long. The germline CDR1 and CDR2 sequences are SGHRS and YFSETQ. V was shortened by 2 bases and J by 6 bases, with 11 bases between the two germline ends. The CDR3 DNA is TGCGCCAGCAGCTTAAGTGGGGGTTCCGGGGAGCTGTTTTTT. This gives the protein CASSLSGGSGELFF. Full variable domain (rest looked up from reference TRBV5-1 and TRBJ2-2): KAGVTQTPRYLIKTRGQQVTLSCSPISGHRSVSWYQQTPGQGLQFLFEYFSETQRNKGNFPGRFSGRQFSNSRSEMNVSTLELGDSALYLCASSLSGGSGELFFGEGSRLTVL.

The chain recombines TRBV27 with TRBJ2-7; 9 nucleotides match TRBD1. This CDR3 region has 13 residues. Germline CDR1 reads MNHEY; CDR2 reads SMNVEV (reference sequence). V trimming: 5 bases; J trimming: 6 bases; junction bases outside the gene matches: 5. This CDR3 reads CASSDWDRVEQYF. The CDR3 DNA reads TGTGCCAGCAGTGACTGGGACAGGGTCGAGCAGTACTTC.

Notes on this clone: One junction end does not reproduce the germline sequence, and a read error may be involved. V is TRBV2 and J is TRBJ2-7, with TRBD2 matching 9 bases. The CDR3 contains 13 residues. CDR1 and CDR2 from the germline V gene are SNHLY and FYNNEI. CDR3 sequence reads: CASSDSGLAGTYW. The CDR3 DNA is TGTGCCAGCAGTGATTCGGGGCTAGCGGGGACGTACTGG. Drawing the rest from reference TRBV2 and TRBJ2-7, the complete variable domain is EPEVTQTPSHQVTQMGQEVILRCVPISNHLYFYWYRQILGQKVEFLVSFYNNEISEKSEIFDDQFSVERPDGSNFTLKIRSTKLEDSAMYFCASSDSGLAGTYWGPGTRLTVT.

The chain has TRBV2 and TRBJ1-3; D call uncertain. V was cut by 0 bases and J by 1 base, with 7 bases left in between. The CDR3 has 15 amino acids. CDR1 is SNHLY, CDR2 FYNNEI, per germline. The CDR3 DNA reads as TGTGCCAGCAGTGAAGCGAGTCGTTCTGGAAACACCATATATTTT. It specifies CASSEASRSGNTIYF.

The J gene is TRBJ2-1, the V gene TRBV19; 8 nucleotides match TRBD1. CDR1 and CDR2 (germline): LNHDA, SQIVND (reference sequence). The CDR3 totals 16 residues. V shed 5 bases and J 4 bases; nucleotides not matched to a gene: 10. DNA for the CDR3: TGTGCCAGTAGTCCCACTCGAGGACAGGGTTACAATGAGCAGTTCTTC. This sequence encodes CASSPTRGQGYNEQFF.

V gene TRBV4-1 combines with J gene TRBJ1-2; D perhaps matches TRBD1 (6 bases). Germline CDR1 reads MGHRA; CDR2 reads YSYEKL. Trimming removed 1 base from V and 5 bases from J, with 14 bases in between. The CDR3 length is 15 residues. The CDR3 spells CASSQAPGVGYGYTF. Here the CDR3 DNA reads TGCGCCAGCAGCCAAGCTCCAGGGGTAGGATATGGCTACACCTTC.

The chain carries TRBV5-4 and TRBJ2-1; 7 positions agree with TRBD2. This CDR3 region has 15 residues. Germline V gives CDR1 SGHNT, CDR2 YYREEE (reference sequence). Germline trimming cut 0 bases from V and 6 bases from J; bases unmatched to any gene: 6. This CDR3 reads CASSLGRELVNEQFF. Here the CDR3 DNA reads TGTGCCAGCAGCTTGGGGCGGGAGCTAGTCAATGAGCAGTTCTTC.

The gene calls are TRBV29-1 and TRBJ2-1; D gene uncertain. The CDR3 runs 12 residues. The germline CDR1 and CDR2 sequences are SQVTM and ANQGSEA. Trimming left V 7 bases short and J 7 bases short, with 14 bases between. CDR3 DNA: TGCAGCGCCGGGTGGGGATCGAATGAGCAGTTCTTC. Translated, it gives CSAGWGSNEQFF.

This rearrangement joins TRBV7-2 to TRBJ2-2; D unresolved. Per germline, CDR1 SGHTA and CDR2 FQGNSA. This CDR3 region has 16 residues. Trimming stripped 2 bases from V and 3 bases from J, with 13 bases between. This CDR3 is CASSLIPRGYTGELFF. CDR3 in DNA: TGTGCCAGCAGCTTAATTCCTCGCGGATACACCGGGGAGCTGTTTTTT.